The sequence of this TCR beta chain was determined in a study of identical twins. Study results and limitations: Low generation probability was overrepresented in out-of-frame alpha sequences shared by twins.

This clonotype has just a few counts. The antigen remains unidentified. TCRdb recomputed calls from the 5' RACE reads with MiXCR, one row per CDR3 protein. The sample includes hundreds of thousands of distinct CDR3 sequences, 9% to 15% of them seen just once. Germline lookup yields CDR1 SGHRS and CDR2 YFSETQ. V was clipped by 2 bases and J by 4 bases, with 9 bases between them. This CDR3 comprises 13 residues. These records were also assigned to another study, of yellow fever vaccine responses in identical twins. Turning to that study: The T cell response to vaccination in identical twins was reportedly partly convergent and partly personalized.

This chain uses TRBV5-1 with TRBJ1-2; D remains ambiguous. The source material was PBMCs. The receptor was isolated from a young woman in good health. The CDR3 DNA sequence: TGCGCCAGCAGCTTTTTTCCCAGCTATGGCTACACCTTC. Translating gives CASSFFPSYGYTF.